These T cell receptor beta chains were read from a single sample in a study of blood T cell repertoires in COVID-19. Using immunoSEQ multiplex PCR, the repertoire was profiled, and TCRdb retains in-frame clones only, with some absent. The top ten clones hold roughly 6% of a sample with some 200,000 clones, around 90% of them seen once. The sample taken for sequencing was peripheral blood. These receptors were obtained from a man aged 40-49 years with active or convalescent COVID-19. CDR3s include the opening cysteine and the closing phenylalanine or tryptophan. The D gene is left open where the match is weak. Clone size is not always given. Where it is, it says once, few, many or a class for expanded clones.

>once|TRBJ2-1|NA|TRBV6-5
TGTGCCAGCACAACCTACAATGAGCAGTTCTTC
CASTTYNEQFF
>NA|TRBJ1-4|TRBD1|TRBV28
TGTGCCAGCAAGCCGACAGGGGCTAATGAAAAACTGTTTTTT
CASKPTGANEKLFF
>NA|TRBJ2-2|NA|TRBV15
TGTGCCACCAGCAGATTAACCGGGGAGCTGTTTTTT
CATSRLTGELFF
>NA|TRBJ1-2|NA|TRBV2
TGTGCCAGCAGACGGGGGTTAACTAACTATGGCTACACCTTC
CASRRGLTNYGYTF
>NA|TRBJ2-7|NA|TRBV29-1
TGCAGCGTTGGGGCGGGACAGAGGTCCTACGAGCAGTACTTC
CSVGAGQRSYEQYF
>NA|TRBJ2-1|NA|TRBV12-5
TGTGCTAGTGGTTCGATTTACCCGGGTGTTGAGCAGTTCTTC
CASGSIYPGVEQFF
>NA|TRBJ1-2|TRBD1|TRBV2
TGTGCCAGCAGGGCAGAGACAGGGCCCGGCTACACCTTC
CASRAETGPGYTF
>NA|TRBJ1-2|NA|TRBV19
TGTGCCAGTAGTATCCTAGGGGACTTGTATGGCTACACCTTC
CASSILGDLYGYTF
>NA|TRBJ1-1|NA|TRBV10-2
TGCGCCAGCAGTACAGGGAGCATCACTGAAGCTTTCTTT
CASSTGSITEAFF
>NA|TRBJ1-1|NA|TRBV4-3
TGCGCCAGCAGCCAAGGGCTACAGGGATACACTGAAGCTTTCTTT
CASSQGLQGYTEAFF
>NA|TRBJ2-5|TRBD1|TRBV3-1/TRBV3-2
TGTGCCAGCAGCCAGGTTACAGGGGGCTTCGAGACCCAGTACTTC
CASSQVTGGFETQYF
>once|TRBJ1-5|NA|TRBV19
TGTGCCAGTAGGATACGCAGGTCCTACGAGCCCCAGCATTTT
CASRIRRSYEPQHF
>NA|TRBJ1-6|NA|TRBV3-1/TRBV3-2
TGTGCCAGCAGCCAAGAACAGGGTAGGCCACCCCTCCACTTT
CASSQEQGRPPLHF
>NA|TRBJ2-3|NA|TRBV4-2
TGTGCCAGCAGCCAAATCTCCCGGGGGTTCACAGATACGCAGTATTTT
CASSQISRGFTDTQYF
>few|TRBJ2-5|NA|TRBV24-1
TGTGCCACCAGTGATTCAGGGGGAGGGACCCAGTACTTC
CATSDSGGGTQYF
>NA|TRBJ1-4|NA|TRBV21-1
TGTGCCAGCTTTAAAGTGGGGCAATCAGGTGAAAAACTGTTTTTT
CASFKVGQSGEKLFF
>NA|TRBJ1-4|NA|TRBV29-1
TGCAGCGTAACCCGGGAGGCAACTAATGAAAAACTGTTTTTT
CSVTREATNEKLFF
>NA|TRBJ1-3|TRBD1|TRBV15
TGTGCCACCAGCAGAGATCAGGGGGCATCAAACACCATATATTTT
CATSRDQGASNTIYF
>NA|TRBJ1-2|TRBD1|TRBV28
TGTGCCAGCAGTTTTTTATGGGACAGCCCTGAGGGCTACACCTTC
CASSFLWDSPEGYTF
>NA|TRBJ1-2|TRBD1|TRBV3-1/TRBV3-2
TGTGCCAGCAGCCAAGTGGCAGGGGGTCGGTATGGCTACACCTTC
CASSQVAGGRYGYTF
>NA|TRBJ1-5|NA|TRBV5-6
TGTGCCAGCAGCTCCCATGCGAATCAGCCCCAGCATTTT
CASSSHANQPQHF
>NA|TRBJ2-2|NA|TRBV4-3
TGCGCCAGCAGTCCCCAATCCACAGGGATCGGGGAGCTGTTTTTT
CASSPQSTGIGELFF
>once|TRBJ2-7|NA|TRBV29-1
TGCAGCGTTGAAGATCAGGGCAGCTCCTACGAGCAGTACTTC
CSVEDQGSSYEQYF
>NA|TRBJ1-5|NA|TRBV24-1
TGTGCCACCCGAGCGGGGGGCAATCAGCCCCAGCATTTT
CATRAGGNQPQHF
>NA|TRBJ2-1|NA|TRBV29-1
TGCAGCGTCGATACGAACGTGGACAGCGAGCAGTTCTTC
CSVDTNVDSEQFF
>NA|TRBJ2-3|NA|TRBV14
TGTGCCAGCAGCCTTACTCCGGGGGGCCGCACAGATACGCAGTATTTT
CASSLTPGGRTDTQYF
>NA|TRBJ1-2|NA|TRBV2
TGTGCCAGCAGGAAAGGGAGTAACCTCGTCGTTGGCTACACCTTC
CASRKGSNLVVGYTF
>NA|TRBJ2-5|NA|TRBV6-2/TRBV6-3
TGTGCCAGCAGCCCTAGAGTGAGTCAAGAGACCCAGTACTTC
CASSPRVSQETQYF
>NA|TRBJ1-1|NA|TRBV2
TGTGCCAGCAGTGAAGGGGGGCCGCGCACTGAAGCTTTCTTT
CASSEGGPRTEAFF
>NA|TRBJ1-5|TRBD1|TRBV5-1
TGCGCCAGCAGCAGTACAGGGGGCGCCGGTCAGCCCCAGCATTTT
CASSSTGGAGQPQHF
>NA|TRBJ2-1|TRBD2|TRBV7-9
TGTGCCAGCAGCTTAGTCCATAGTAGCGGGACCAACAATGAGCAGTTCTTC
CASSLVHSSGTNNEQFF
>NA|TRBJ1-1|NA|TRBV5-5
TGTGCCAGCAGCTTGGTCCGGGGAGGGAACACTGAAGCTTTCTTT
CASSLVRGGNTEAFF
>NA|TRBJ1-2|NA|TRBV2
TGTGCCAGCAGTGTTAGTAGCTACACCTTC
CASSVSSYTF
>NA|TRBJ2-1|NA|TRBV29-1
TGCAGCGTGGGGCCAGACAGATACAATGAGCAGTTCTTC
CSVGPDRYNEQFF
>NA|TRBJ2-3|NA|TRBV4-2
TGTGCCAGCAGCCCAAACTTGCAAGATACGCAGTATTTT
CASSPNLQDTQYF
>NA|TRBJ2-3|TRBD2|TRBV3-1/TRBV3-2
TGTGCCAGCAGCCAAGAGGCACTAGCGGGAGGAGGTACGCAGTATTTT
CASSQEALAGGGTQYF
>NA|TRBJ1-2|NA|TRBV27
TGTGCCAGCAGTTTAAAACCCGGGACAATCTATGGCTACACCTTC
CASSLKPGTIYGYTF